This passage covers 16 T cell receptor beta chains from one sample sequenced in a study of Tregs in tolerant kidney transplant recipients. Mixed chimerism was transient after nonmyeloablative marrow transplants from related graft donors. The method was immunoSEQ multiplex PCR; TCRdb's version includes in-frame clones alone and lacks a portion of them. This table has around 86,000 clones, roughly 90% appearing once. This specimen consisted of CD4+ T cells from blood (PBMCs), obtained 24 months after the transplant. The receptors were gathered from a human patient who received a combined kidney and bone marrow transplant. Part of the T cells may come from the graft donor.

The chain is built from TRBV28 and TRBJ2-5; D perhaps matches TRBD2 (6 bases). Per germline, CDR1 MDHEN and CDR2 SYDVKM. V shed 8 bases and J shed 4 bases, with 17 bases lying between them. This CDR3 is built from 14 residues. CDR3 nucleotide sequence: TGTGCCAGCGAAGCTAGCGTGTTCTCAGAGACCCAGTACTTC. It codes for CASEASVFSETQYF. Together with reference TRBV28 and TRBJ2-5, the CDR3 gives the full variable domain: DVKVTQSSRYLVKRTGEKVFLECVQDMDHENMFWYRQDPGLGLRLIYFSYDVKMKEKGDIPEGYSVSREKKERFSLILESASTNQTSMYLCASEASVFSETQYFGPGTRLLVL.

The gene calls are TRBV29-1 and TRBJ2-1; tentatively, D is TRBD1 (5 bases). Per the germline V gene, CDR1 is SQVTM and CDR2 is ANQGSEA. Trimming took off 5 bases at V and 0 bases at J, with 11 bases between the two ends. CDR3 length: 14 amino acids. CDR3 nucleotides: TGCAGCGTTAAAAACAGGTACTCCTACAATGAGCAGTTCTTC. Its translation: CSVKNRYSYNEQFF.

The chain combines TRBV13 with TRBJ2-3, with 7 bases fitting TRBD2. Per germline, CDR1 PRHDT and CDR2 FYEKMQ (reference sequence). This CDR3 spans 15 amino acids. Trimming cost V 5 bases and J 5 bases; bases outside gene matches: 10. CDR3 loop: CASSRRGGGLDTQYF. The CDR3 DNA follows: TGTGCCAGCAGCCGACGGGGCGGGGGATTAGATACGCAGTATTTT.

V usage is TRBV27 and J usage is TRBJ1-5; the D is unclear. V was trimmed by 2 bases and J by 0 bases, leaving 11 bases between them. CDR3 size: 16 residues. Germline V gives CDR1 MNHEY, CDR2 SMNVEV (reference sequence). The CDR3 DNA follows: TGTGCCAGCAGTTTACTTTCGACAAATAGCAATCAGCCCCAGCATTTT. Protein: CASSLLSTNSNQPQHF.

The chain joins TRBV19 to TRBJ1-2; 9 nucleotides line up with TRBD1. Germline assignment: CDR1 LNHDA and CDR2 SQIVND (reference sequence). The CDR3 is 15 amino acids. Trimming removed 6 bases from V and 6 bases from J; junction bases left unmatched: 11. For the CDR3, the DNA is TGTGCCAGTAGCAGGGGACAGGGAAATAATAATGGCTACACCTTC. Amino acid sequence: CASSRGQGNNNGYTF. Supplemented by reference TRBV19 and TRBJ1-2, the full variable domain reads DGGITQSPKYLFRKEGQNVTLSCEQNLNHDAMYWYRQDPGQGLRLIYYSQIVNDFQKGDIAEGYSVSREKKESFPLTVTSAQKNPTAFYLCASSRGQGNNNGYTFGSGTRLTVV.

The gene calls are TRBV19 and TRBJ1-3; D not certain. Trimming left V 7 bases short and J 0 bases short, with 19 bases between. CDR3 size: 17 residues. CDR1 is LNHDA, CDR2 SQIVND, per germline (reference sequence). CDR3 loop: CASTQPEYSSSGNTIYF. As DNA, the CDR3 is TGTGCCAGTACTCAACCCGAATATAGCAGCTCTGGAAACACCATATATTTT.

The rearrangement links TRBV6-6 to TRBJ1-4; possibly TRBD1 for D (6 bases). Germline CDR1 MNHNY, CDR2 SVGAGI (reference sequence). The germline V and J ends were trimmed by 0 bases and 6 bases, with 8 bases remaining between them. This CDR3 comprises 14 residues. DNA of the CDR3: TGTGCCAGCAGTTACTCGGCAGGGGATGAAAAACTGTTTTTT. Translated, it gives CASSYSAGDEKLFF.

The rearrangement uses TRBV20-1 and TRBJ1-5; no reliable D call. Trimming left V 3 bases short and J 7 bases short, with 7 bases between. The CDR3 has 11 amino acids. CDR1 DFQATT and CDR2 SNEGSKA come from the germline V gene (reference sequence). The CDR3 DNA reads as TGCAGTGCTAGTAGAAGCCAGCCCCAGCATTTT. Its protein is CSASRSQPQHF.

V usage is TRBV11-3 and J usage is TRBJ2-2; the match to TRBD2 covers 7 bases. Germline CDR1 is SGHNT and CDR2 is YENEEA. The CDR3 runs to 16 residues. Losses at the gene ends were 1 base for V and 1 base for J; bases not matched to a gene: 3. The CDR3 spells CASSLGTSVNTGELFF. The CDR3 coding sequence is TGTGCCAGCAGCTTAGGTACTAGCGTGAACACCGGGGAGCTGTTTTTT.

The V gene is TRBV4-2, the J gene TRBJ2-5; TRBD2 agrees at 9 bases. This CDR3 has 19 amino acids. Trimming removed 3 bases from V and 0 bases from J; junction bases left unmatched: 14. Germline values: CDR1 LGHNA, CDR2 YNFKEQ. Here the CDR3 reads CASSHPRGAGGINQETQYF. CDR3 in DNA: TGTGCCAGCAGCCACCCTAGGGGGGCGGGGGGGATAAACCAAGAGACCCAGTACTTC.

V is TRBV4-2 and J is TRBJ2-1, with 7 bases that match TRBD2. V was clipped by 4 bases and J by 10 bases; unmatched bases: 13. CDR1 LGHNA and CDR2 YNFKEQ come from the germline V gene. This CDR3 comprises 15 residues. CDR3 in DNA: TGTGCCAGCAGCCGAGGGACTACCTCCTCTCAGGAGCAGTTCTTC. It specifies CASSRGTTSSQEQFF.

The CDR3 nucleotides are TGTGCCAGTAGTCTCTCCTTGGACACATATAGCAATCAGCCCCAGCATTTT. It is translated as CASSLSLDTYSNQPQHF. This sequence joins TRBV19 and TRBJ1-5; D possibly corresponds to TRBD1 (5 bases). V lost 5 bases and J 0 bases, leaving 17 bases between the germline ends. Germline V lookup: CDR1 LNHDA, CDR2 SQIVND (reference sequence). The CDR3 runs 17 residues.

The V and J genes are TRBV7-2 and TRBJ2-1, with 12 bases identical to TRBD2. The CDR3 contains 19 residues. The germline V gene encodes CDR1 SGHTA and CDR2 FQGNSA. Losses at the gene ends were 2 bases for V and 4 bases for J; bases not matched to a gene: 12. CDR3 bases: TGTGCCAGCAGCTTATGGAGGTCTAGCGGGAGGGCCGAATACAATGAGCAGTTCTTC. It encodes CASSLWRSSGRAEYNEQFF.

V gene TRBV13 combines with J gene TRBJ2-1, with 9 bases fitting TRBD2. V was pared by 1 base and J by 4 bases, with 8 bases of the junction left unmatched. The CDR3 covers 17 residues. Germline V gene data show CDR1 as PRHDT and CDR2 as FYEKMQ (reference sequence). CDR3 region: CASSLVGRREGYNEQFF. For the CDR3, the DNA is TGTGCCAGCAGCTTAGTCGGTCGGCGGGAGGGGTACAATGAGCAGTTCTTC.

The gene calls are TRBV27 and TRBJ2-1; a possible D gene is TRBD2 (6 bases). CDR1 is MNHEY and CDR2 is SMNVEV in the germline V gene (reference sequence). Trimming removed 7 bases from V and 0 bases from J, with 25 bases in between. The CDR3 has 19 residues. In DNA, the CDR3 is TGTGCCAGCACCCCCTGGTCGGTAGCGGAGAGAAGCTCCTACAATGAGCAGTTCTTC. Amino acid sequence: CASTPWSVAERSSYNEQFF.

This clone was seen a few times. This chain links TRBV5-6 with TRBJ2-2; no clear D. The CDR3 has 15 amino acids. From germline, CDR1 is SGHDT and CDR2 YYEEEE. V was cut by 1 base and J by 1 base, with 8 bases left in between. In DNA form, the CDR3 reads TGTGCCAGCAGCTTGACAGAACTGAACACCGGGGAGCTGTTTTTT. The encoded protein is CASSLTELNTGELFF.